Presented here are 27 T cell receptor beta chains from one specimen sequenced in a study of shared clonotypes between healthy human individuals (dated by TCRdb to between 2020 and 2021). Libraries came from the immunoSEQ multiplex PCR assay. Here the immuneACCESS table is served through TCRdb, limited to in-frame sequences with V and J called. Missing clones are a known gap in these copies; in checked studies unresolved V genes cover under half, and the rest lacks a known reason. The sample table contains about 1,500,000 clones; only one count was recorded for around 97% of them. Approximately 1.1% of the sample is in the top ten clones. The sequenced material came from naive CD4+ T cells sorted from blood. The cell subset or site label, read with the paper, signifies: CD45RA+ positively selected. These receptors all come from a man in his thirties or forties in good health.

This sequence joins TRBV4-1 and TRBJ2-3, with D perhaps assigned TRBD1 or TRBD2 (5 bases each). V was trimmed by 0 bases and J by 10 bases, leaving 20 bases between them. From germline, CDR1 is MGHRA and CDR2 YSYEKL. CDR3 length: 16 residues. The CDR3: CASSQELVGPAVAQYF. CDR3 DNA: TGCGCCAGCAGCCAAGAACTAGTGGGGCCCGCCGTTGCGCAGTATTTT.

The V and J genes are TRBV18 and TRBJ2-2; D gene ambiguous. Germline-derived CDR1 and CDR2 are KGHSH and LQKENI. V gave up 6 bases and J gave up 3 bases, with 5 bases separating them. The CDR3 is 12 amino acids. The CDR3 loop reads CASSRYTGELFF. The CDR3 nucleotides are TGTGCCAGCTCCCGATACACCGGGGAGCTGTTTTTT.

The chain links TRBV11-2 to TRBJ2-1, with TRBD2 matching over 11 bases. Trimming removed 0 bases from V and 9 bases from J; junction bases left unmatched: 4. The germline V gene has CDR1 SGHAT and CDR2 FQNNGV. The CDR3 has 15 residues. The CDR3 DNA follows: TGTGCCAGCAGCTTAGATAGCGGGAGGGTCAGTGAGCAGTTCTTC. As protein: CASSLDSGRVSEQFF. Combining the CDR3 with reference TRBV11-2 and TRBJ2-1 gives the whole variable domain EAGVAQSPRYKIIEKRQSVAFWCNPISGHATLYWYQQILGQGPKLLIQFQNNGVVDDSQLPKDRFSAERLKGVDSTLKIQPAKLEDSAVYLCASSLDSGRVSEQFFGPGTRLTVL.

This clone appeared once. This chain uses TRBV29-1 with TRBJ2-5; a weak D match, TRBD2 (5 bases). Looked up from germline, CDR1 is SQVTM and CDR2 is ANQGSEA. The germline V and J ends were trimmed by 1 base and 5 bases, with 17 bases remaining between them. The CDR3 sequence is 15 residues long. The CDR3: CSVEGARGGGETQYF. In DNA form, the CDR3 reads TGCAGCGTTGAAGGGGCCAGAGGAGGTGGGGAGACCCAGTACTTC.

This chain joins TRBV7-2 and TRBJ2-1, with 14 positions matching TRBD2. V lost 4 bases and J lost 10; bases outside the gene matches: 6. The CDR3 has 15 residues. Germline assignment: CDR1 SGHTA and CDR2 FQGNSA. The CDR3 protein is CASSSAGTSGREQFF. The CDR3 DNA is TGTGCCAGCAGCTCAGCCGGGACTAGCGGGAGAGAGCAGTTCTTC.

The rearrangement links TRBV5-5 to TRBJ2-7; D is undetermined. The CDR3 contains 16 residues. V dropped 4 bases and J dropped 0 bases, with 17 bases sitting between them. Germline V lookup: CDR1 SGHKS, CDR2 YYEKEE (reference sequence). The CDR3: CASSPKLFGNSYEQYF. CDR3 in DNA: TGTGCCAGCAGCCCGAAGCTTTTTGGCAACTCCTACGAGCAGTACTTC.

The genes are TRBV29-1 and TRBJ2-1; 7 bases match TRBD2. J was trimmed by 2 bases and V by 7 bases; bases with no gene match: 14. The germline CDR1 and CDR2 sequences are SQVTM and ANQGSEA. The CDR3 has 16 amino acids. The CDR3, as DNA: TGCAGCGGCCTGAGCGGGGCCCCAAAACCCTACAATGAGCAGTTCTTC. Its protein product is CSGLSGAPKPYNEQFF.

V and J are TRBV5-3 and TRBJ2-2; D is unresolved. TRBV5-3 is assigned to the ORF class and has an uncertain function. The CDR3 totals 15 residues. V shed 1 base and J shed 4 bases, with 11 bases lying between them. The CDR3 sequence is CARSLSRLGTGELFF. CDR3 DNA: TGTGCCAGAAGCTTGTCCCGGCTCGGCACCGGGGAGCTGTTTTTT.

This sequence joins TRBV5-1 and TRBJ2-1, with 11 bases identical to TRBD2. Germline V gene lookup returns CDR1 SGHRS and CDR2 YFSETQ. With 4 bases clipped from V and 5 bases from J, the junction kept 2 bases outside the gene matches. The CDR3 sequence is 14 residues long. This CDR3 is CASSKTSGNNEQFF. The CDR3 nucleotides are TGCGCCAGCAGCAAGACTAGCGGGAACAATGAGCAGTTCTTC.

The rearrangement links TRBV7-8 to TRBJ1-5; tentative D call: TRBD1 (6 bases). This CDR3 region has 16 residues. Germline CDR1 and CDR2: SGHVS and FQNEAQ. V was cut by 1 base and J by 4 bases, with 14 bases left in between. CDR3 sequence: CASSLGTASRNQPQHF. Here the CDR3 DNA reads TGTGCCAGCAGCTTAGGGACAGCCTCAAGGAATCAGCCCCAGCATTTT.

The chain recombines TRBV29-1 with TRBJ1-1; maybe TRBD1 (5 bases). CDR1 and CDR2 (germline): SQVTM, ANQGSEA. The V end was cut by 4 bases, the J end by 2 bases, with 14 bases between. The CDR3 is 14 amino acids. Here the CDR3 reads CSVAPLTGNTEAFF. The CDR3 DNA reads as TGCAGCGTTGCCCCCCTTACAGGAAACACTGAAGCTTTCTTT.

The V gene is TRBV9, the J gene TRBJ1-3; tentatively, D is TRBD1 (5 bases). Germline lookup yields CDR1 SGDLS and CDR2 YYNGEE. The germline V and J ends were trimmed by 3 bases and 0 bases, with 10 bases remaining between them. The CDR3 runs to 15 residues. This chain's CDR3 is CASSGDSFSGNTIYF. The DNA for the CDR3 is TGTGCCAGCAGCGGTGACAGTTTCTCTGGAAACACCATATATTTT. The entire variable domain, with the rest obtained from reference TRBV9 and TRBJ1-3, is as follows: DSGVTQTPKHLITATGQRVTLRCSPRSGDLSVYWYQQSLDQGLQFLIQYYNGEERAKGNILERFSAQQFPDLHSELNLSSLELGDSALYFCASSGDSFSGNTIYFGEGSWLTVV.

The chain uses TRBV5-6 and TRBJ2-7; D is perhaps TRBD1 (5 bases). CDR1 is SGHDT, CDR2 YYEEEE, per germline. Trimming cost V 0 bases and J 5 bases, with 12 bases left between them. This CDR3 comprises 14 residues. CDR3 bases: TGTGCCAGCAGCTTGGTACAGCAGGGTAACGAGCAGTACTTC. It codes for CASSLVQQGNEQYF.

The rearrangement links TRBV4-3 to TRBJ2-6, with no clear D. V was trimmed by 5 bases and J by 0 bases, leaving 8 bases between them. The CDR3 runs 15 residues. Germline V CDR1 and CDR2: LGHNA, YSLEER. CDR3 in amino acids: CASSRMGSGANVLTF. CDR3 in DNA: TGCGCCAGCAGCAGGATGGGCTCTGGGGCCAACGTCCTGACTTTC.

This chain links TRBV5-5 with TRBJ1-2; unclear D gene. Germline V lookup: CDR1 SGHKS, CDR2 YYEKEE (reference sequence). The CDR3 consists of 14 residues. Trimming stripped 1 base from V and 3 bases from J, with 10 bases between. CDR3 protein: CASSLISGDYGYTF. The CDR3 DNA is TGTGCCAGCAGCTTGATTTCCGGCGACTATGGCTACACCTTC.

This chain connects TRBV5-5 to TRBJ2-7; 13 bases are a match to TRBD2. Germline V gives CDR1 SGHKS, CDR2 YYEKEE (reference sequence). The CDR3 is made up of 14 amino acids. The ends lost 3 bases at V and 6 bases at J; junction bases unmatched: 3. The CDR3 DNA sequence: TGTGCCAGCAGCTGGACTAGCGGGAGCAGCGAGCAGTACTTC. This sequence encodes CASSWTSGSSEQYF.

The CDR3 nucleotides read TGTGCCAGCAGCTTTGGGCTCAATTTGGGCTACAATGAGCAGTTCTTC. The encoded protein is CASSFGLNLGYNEQFF. The V gene is TRBV7-2, the J gene TRBJ2-1; D is undetermined. The V end lost 3 bases, the J end lost 3 bases, and 15 bases lay between the germline ends. The length of the CDR3 is 16 residues. Germline V CDR1 and CDR2: SGHTA, FQGNSA.

The rearrangement joins TRBV25-1 to TRBJ2-2; D not resolved. Trimming shortened V by 6 bases and J by 8 bases, and 19 bases separated the two germline ends. Germline loops: CDR1 MGHDK, CDR2 SYGVNS. This CDR3 region has 15 residues. The CDR3: CASRKTDGPSGELFF. As DNA, the CDR3 is TGTGCCAGCAGGAAAACGGATGGGCCCTCTGGGGAGCTGTTTTTT.

The chain combines TRBV15 with TRBJ1-5; D unresolved. The ends were cut back, 0 bases at V and 5 bases at J, with 11 bases in the middle. The CDR3 sequence is 15 residues long. CDR1 is LNHNV, CDR2 YYDKDF, per germline (reference sequence). The CDR3 reads CATSRDLPPDQPQHF. CDR3 nucleotides: TGTGCCACCAGCAGAGATCTCCCCCCTGATCAGCCCCAGCATTTT.

V gene TRBV9 combines with J gene TRBJ2-2, with D perhaps TRBD1 (7 bases). The germline V gene encodes CDR1 SGDLS and CDR2 YYNGEE. This CDR3 comprises 14 residues. V shed 4 bases and J shed 4 bases, with 11 bases lying between them. The CDR3 reads CASSRQGGTGELFF. The CDR3 nucleotides are TGTGCCAGCAGCCGTCAGGGGGGCACCGGGGAGCTGTTTTTT.

The gene calls are TRBV6-1 and TRBJ2-7; no clear D. V was clipped by 3 bases and J by 2 bases, with 8 bases between them. The CDR3 sequence is 13 residues long. Germline V gene lookup returns CDR1 MNHNS and CDR2 SASEGT. In DNA, the CDR3 is TGTGCCAGCAGTGAGGATAGAGCCTACGAGCAGTACTTC. It yields the protein CASSEDRAYEQYF.

The V gene is TRBV15, the J gene TRBJ2-7; D is ambiguous. Germline CDR1 LNHNV, CDR2 YYDKDF (reference sequence). This CDR3 has 13 amino acids. With 0 bases removed from V and 9 bases from J, the gap between germline ends came to 12 bases. Here the CDR3 DNA reads TGTGCCACCAGCAGAGATCGCCAAGCCGGGCAGTACTTC. As protein: CATSRDRQAGQYF.

The chain is built from TRBV7-9 and TRBJ1-4; 12 bases line up with TRBD1. V lost 1 base and J lost 3; bases outside the gene matches: 9. The germline gives CDR1 SEHNR, CDR2 FQNEAQ (reference sequence). CDR3 length: 19 amino acids. CDR3 sequence (DNA): TGTGCCAGCAGCTTAGAGGCGGCGGGACAGGGGGCAGCTAATGAAAAACTGTTTTTT. This codes for CASSLEAAGQGAANEKLFF.

This chain links TRBV28 with TRBJ2-1, with 8 bases matching TRBD2. Germline-derived CDR1 and CDR2 are MDHEN and SYDVKM. V lost 4 bases and J lost 7; bases outside the gene matches: 9. The CDR3 runs 15 residues. The chain's CDR3 is CASSSPGLGLNEQFF. The CDR3, as DNA: TGTGCCAGCAGTTCACCGGGACTAGGCTTAAATGAGCAGTTCTTC.

J is TRBJ1-5 and V is TRBV19, with 7 bases aligning to TRBD1. The germline V gene encodes CDR1 LNHDA and CDR2 SQIVND (reference sequence). The J segment lost 4 bases and the V segment lost 4 bases, leaving 7 bases of the junction unmatched. The CDR3 extends over 15 amino acids. CDR3 sequence: CASSKGQAPNQPQHF. CDR3 in DNA: TGTGCCAGTAGTAAAGGACAGGCGCCGAATCAGCCCCAGCATTTT.

The chain links TRBV27 to TRBJ1-1, with D possibly being TRBD1 (6 bases). V lost 1 base to trimming and J lost 6 bases, with 21 bases between them. The CDR3 consists of 17 residues. Looked up from germline, CDR1 is MNHEY and CDR2 is SMNVEV (reference sequence). CDR3 in DNA: TGTGCCAGCAGTTTATTGTTCGGGGGGCGAGGAGTGGCTGAAGCTTTCTTT. Translation: CASSLLFGGRGVAEAFF.

The rearrangement joins TRBV5-1 to TRBJ2-4, with D uncertain. This CDR3 has 12 residues. Trimming took off 0 bases at V and 8 bases at J, with 6 bases between the two ends. CDR1 and CDR2 from the germline V gene are SGHRS and YFSETQ. The CDR3 coding sequence is TGCGCCAGCAGCTTGGACAGCTACATTCAGTACTTC. Translation: CASSLDSYIQYF.